This T cell receptor beta chain appears in the sequencing data of a study of blood T cell repertoires in COVID-19 (dated by TCRdb to the early 2020s). General notes on the study: The collaborator samples originated in the United States, Italy and Spain and spanned the acute and convalescent phases of COVID-19. Samples came from the ongoing ImmuneRACE study (first 160 participants) plus 1,254 subjects from 6 global collaborators. The repertoires were released in a freely available public database meant as a resource for research on the immune response to SARS-CoV-2. A de-identified subject ID, COVID-19 status, age in years and sex were almost always included in the sample metadata. The prospective study material was composed of cDNA or gDNA derived from T cells, B-cell-depleted T cells, or PBMCs. Where HLA class I and class II types were available, the types were taken from metadata supplied by the sample provider, not from assay-based typing. Subjects who had been exposed to COVID-19, were actively infected with it, or had recovered from it provided the deeply sampled blood TCRbeta repertoires that made up the dataset. Overall results and qualifications from the work: How much clinical and demographic metadata was included differed by source and by participant, and the metadata was provided uncurated.

Including the terminal cysteine and phenylalanine, the CDR3 comprises 14 residues. The CDR3 DNA has 42 bases and is translated from base 1. The trim is 5 bases for V and 1 base for J, with a gap of 11 bases between the germline ends. CDR1 and CDR2 are read off the germline V gene as SGHDN and FVKESK. TCRbeta CDR3 regions were amplified from genomic DNA using the immunoSEQ Assay, a bias-controlled multiplex PCR. Concerning the study's data processing: Within the assay, amplification of reference gene primers was used to estimate how many nucleated cells each sample contained. To quantify the absolute abundance of each unique TCRbeta CDR3 rearrangement, sequence reads were collapsed and filtered. For each sample, productive Simpson clonality was calculated by taking the square root of Simpson's diversity index across productive rearrangements. TCRdb took this table from immuneACCESS and kept in-frame rearrangements with V and J called. Such tables lack part of the clones; where checked against another copy, unresolved V genes explain under half of the gap, and the rest is unexplained. Clone size and the V and J calls come from that table; the DNA yielded D and trimming. The sample table shows 86,000 or so clones, and about 96% are seen once. Around 4% of the sample goes to the ten largest clones.

A word on this clone: Its antigen remains unidentified. Base-call qualities are not available, and no considerably larger clone is one nucleotide away.

Whole blood was collected in K2EDTA tubes by collaborating institutions according to the institutions' own protocols. For TCRbeta analysis, collaborators shipped samples as frozen whole blood, isolated PBMCs, or DNA extracted from either of those sample types. The rearrangement combines TRBV14 with TRBJ1-1; perhaps TRBD1 is the D gene, with 6 bases matching. The specimen was peripheral blood. The sequence came from a human donor with active COVID-19. The donor label of this sample is uncertain. The CDR3 region reads CASSGDTQNTEAFF. The bases are TGTGCCAGCAGCGGGGACACCCAGAACACTGAAGCTTTCTTT. Extended through the reference TRBV14 and TRBJ1-1 proteins, this CDR3 yields the full variable domain: EAGVTQFPSHSVIEKGQTVTLRCDPISGHDNLYWYRRVMGKEIKFLLHFVKESKQDESGMPNNRFLAERTGGTYSTLKVQPAELEDSGVYFCASSGDTQNTEAFFGQGTRLTVV.